The entry below gives a single TCR beta chain sequence along with its context. The antigen remains undetermined. The J segment lost 0 bases and the V segment lost 5 bases, leaving 11 bases of the junction unmatched. Germline V CDR1 and CDR2: SGHNT, YYREEE (reference sequence). The CDR3 contains 17 residues. Profiled with immunoSEQ multiplex PCR; TCRdb holds only in-frame clones, not every one. The sample includes nearly 200,000 clones, roughly 92% of them seen just once. These data come from a study of T cell responses to AZD1222 COVID-19 vaccine. Study-level results: Repertoires in all cases were sampled only once the peak T cell response had passed.

The rearrangement uses TRBV5-4 and TRBJ2-3, with TRBD2 matching over 8 bases. The specimen was peripheral blood, collected 28 days after the second AZD1222 dose. This clonotype was sampled from an adult who received the AZD1222 COVID-19 vaccine. The CDR3 here is CASRSPGKRGSTDTQYF. CDR3 DNA: TGTGCCAGCAGATCTCCCGGAAAGCGGGGGAGCACAGATACGCAGTATTTT.